One sample yielded the 13 T cell receptor beta chains listed below, sequenced in a study of Graves' ophthalmopathy and Graves' hyperthyroidism. RNA transcripts were the template, and TCR beta CDR3 regions were amplified from them. Following a first-round RT-PCR that used HTBI primers, a second-round multiplex PCR was carried out. TCRdb ran MiXCR on the multiplex PCR reads and lists one entry per CDR3 protein. The data hold 450,000 or so distinct CDR3 sequences, with over 13% observed a single time. The sequencing input was blood. The receptor set was obtained from a woman in her twenties or thirties with Graves' ophthalmopathy.

Many counts were recorded for this clonotype. This chain's CDR3 is CASSRAGEETQYF. CDR3 DNA: TGCGCCAGCAGTCGAGCGGGGGAAGAGACCCAGTACTTC. V and J are TRBV5-1 and TRBJ2-5; 8 positions agree with TRBD2. CDR1 and CDR2 (germline): SGHRS, YFSETQ. This CDR3 has 13 amino acids. The junction had 3 bases not matched to a gene; V was cut back by 5 bases and J by 3 bases.

This clonotype has ten or more counts. The chain has TRBV6-5 and TRBJ2-5; 7 bases are shared with TRBD2. Germline V CDR1 and CDR2: MNHEY, SVGAGI. The CDR3 sequence is 13 residues long. CDR3 protein: CACGRTFQETQYF. The CDR3 nucleotides read TGTGCTTGCGGGAGAACATTCCAAGAGACCCAGTACTTC.

This clonotype appeared many times. The junction departs from germline at one end; a sequencing error may be responsible. V usage is TRBV29-1 and J usage is TRBJ1-2; D possibly corresponds to TRBD1 (5 bases). The CDR3 runs 14 residues. Germline V gene lookup returns CDR1 SQVTM and CDR2 ANQGSEA. CDR3 region: CSVDETDTNCGYTF. The DNA of the CDR3 is TGCAGCGTTGATGAGACAGATACAAACTGTGGCTACACCTTC. Full variable domain (outside the CDR3, taken from reference TRBV29-1 and TRBJ1-2): SAVISQKPSRDICQRGTSLTIQCQVDSQVTMMFWYRQQPGQSLTLIATANQGSEATYESGFVIDKFPISRPNLTFSTLTVSNMSPEDSSIYLCSVDETDTNCGYTFGSGTRLTVV.

This clonotype was recorded many times. The chain is built from TRBV12-3 or TRBV12-4 and TRBJ2-7, with 7 bases aligning to TRBD2. CDR3 length: 14 amino acids. Trimming cost V 2 bases and J 5 bases; bases outside gene matches: 6. CDR3 protein: CASSLQREGNEQYF. Here the CDR3 DNA reads TGTGCCAGCAGTTTACAGCGGGAAGGAAACGAGCAGTACTTC.

This chain links TRBV7-9 with TRBJ2-4; 8 bases are a match to TRBD2. Germline loops: CDR1 SEHNR, CDR2 FQNEAQ (reference sequence). The ends lost 3 bases at V and 6 bases at J; junction bases unmatched: 10. The CDR3 has 16 amino acids. The CDR3 DNA follows: TGTGCCAGCAGCTTGGCGGTCGGGGGGGCAGGAAACATTCAGTACTTC. Encoded protein: CASSLAVGGAGNIQYF.

This clonotype was seen a handful of times. This chain links TRBV2 with TRBJ2-5; 12 nucleotides line up with TRBD2. Germline CDR1 is SNHLY and CDR2 is FYNNEI. The V segment lost 5 bases and the J segment 4 bases; nucleotides outside the gene matches: 8. This CDR3 has 16 amino acids. The CDR3 sequence is CASSWTSGEWAETQYF. The CDR3 bases are TGTGCCAGCAGTTGGACTAGCGGGGAATGGGCAGAGACCCAGTACTTC.

This clonotype was counted at least ten times. This chain links TRBV7-8 with TRBJ1-2; the match to TRBD1 covers 9 bases. The germline V gene encodes CDR1 SGHVS and CDR2 FQNEAQ. V trimming: 2 bases; J trimming: 4 bases; junction bases outside the gene matches: 8. The CDR3 has 16 residues. The CDR3 sequence: CASSLFPGQGFYGYTF. The CDR3 nucleotides read TGTGCCAGCAGCTTATTCCCGGGACAGGGCTTCTATGGCTACACCTTC.

In this sample, this clonotype turned up many times. The genes are TRBV27 and TRBJ2-4; 12 bases agree with TRBD2. The CDR3 is 16 residues long. Germline V gene sequence: CDR1 MNHEY, CDR2 SMNVEV (reference sequence). V trimming: 5 bases; J trimming: 7 bases; junction bases outside the gene matches: 9. CDR3 DNA: TGTGCCAGCAGTCTCGGGACTAGCGGGCTGGGGAACATTCAGTACTTC. Protein sequence: CASSLGTSGLGNIQYF.

This clonotype occurred many times. This rearrangement joins TRBV4-1 to TRBJ1-1, with D unclear. V gave up 1 base and J gave up 9 bases, with 3 bases separating them. CDR1 is MGHRA and CDR2 is YSYEKL in the germline V gene. The CDR3 consists of 10 residues. In DNA, the CDR3 is TGCGCCAGCAGCCAAGGGAAAGCTTTCTTT. This translates into CASSQGKAFF.

This clonotype was observed many times. J is TRBJ2-5 and V is TRBV12-3 or TRBV12-4; D uncertain. The CDR3 loop spans 12 amino acids. Between the trimmed V and J ends, which lost 3 bases and 4 bases, there was a span of 6 bases. CDR3 region: CASSFNGETQYF. In DNA form, the CDR3 reads TGTGCCAGCAGTTTTAATGGAGAGACCCAGTACTTC.

This clonotype has a count of ten or more. The chain links TRBV6-1 to TRBJ2-5; 7 bases fit TRBD1. The germline V gene encodes CDR1 MNHNS and CDR2 SASEGT. V lost 8 bases and J lost 5; bases outside the gene matches: 11. The CDR3 sequence is 14 residues long. The CDR3, as DNA: TGTGCCAGCCTGAGGGGGCACATAAGGGAGACCCAGTACTTC. Amino acids: CASLRGHIRETQYF.

The sample holds a few counts of this clonotype. One base away lies a much larger clone, so this may be a sequencing read error. In this CDR3 the conserved last residue, phenylalanine or tryptophan, is missing, so a read error is likely. This chain uses TRBV11-2 with TRBJ2-5; D remains ambiguous. The V and J ends lost 4 bases and 5 bases respectively, with 20 bases between them. The CDR3 runs to 16 residues. The germline V gene encodes CDR1 SGHAT and CDR2 FQNNGV. DNA of the CDR3: TGTGCCAGCAGCTCCCCAGTCGTGCGTTCTAAGGAGACCCAGTACTCC. Its protein is CASSSPVVRSKETQYS.

The sample holds many counts of this clonotype. The rearrangement links TRBV3-1 to TRBJ2-7; D is undetermined. Deletions cut 1 base from V and 1 base from J, with 11 bases between. The CDR3 spans 15 residues. Germline V gene data show CDR1 as LGHDT and CDR2 as YNNKEL (reference sequence). The CDR3 protein is CASSQGQLVSYEQYF. The CDR3 DNA reads as TGTGCCAGCAGCCAAGGGCAGTTAGTTTCCTACGAGCAGTACTTC.